This is a list of T cell receptor beta chains from one sample in a study of T cells in localized non-small cell lung cancer. Libraries were prepared by immunoSEQ multiplex PCR; TCRdb keeps only in-frame clonotypes and omits some of them. The sample contains about 1,900 clones, roughly 23% of which appear only once. The sample in question was lung tumor tissue, obtained before any cancer treatment. All receptors come from a male donor aged 60 or over with stage II lung adenocarcinoma. Each CDR3 is given with its conserved first and last residue. D genes are given only for firm matches. Size values are once, few and many counts, or a class for expanded clones, and some rows have none.

cdr3_aa	cdr3_nt	j_call	d_call	clone_size	v_call
CASSLTAWNTEAFF	TGTGCCAGTAGTCTGACAGCGTGGAACACTGAAGCTTTCTTT	TRBJ1-1	-	few	TRBV19
CASSSDRTGETQYF	TGTGCCAGCAGCTCTGACAGGACCGGGGAGACCCAGTACTTC	TRBJ2-5	-	-	TRBV11-3
CASSNSRGSFYNEQFF	TGTGCCAGTAGTAACTCGAGGGGTAGCTTCTACAATGAGCAGTTCTTC	TRBJ2-1	-	-	TRBV19
CASSSSGRGPEAFF	TGTGCCAGCAGCTCCTCGGGCCGCGGGCCTGAAGCTTTCTTT	TRBJ1-1	-	few	TRBV11-3
CASSDGVTNTGELFF	TGTGCCAGCAGTGACGGAGTAACGAACACCGGGGAGCTGTTTTTT	TRBJ2-2	-	few	TRBV6-8
CASSLMPGQTNTEAFF	TGTGCCAGCAGTTTAATGCCCGGACAAACGAACACTGAAGCTTTCTTT	TRBJ1-1	-	large	TRBV6-8
CASSPLLGGNQPQHF	TGTGCCAGTAGCCCCCTGTTGGGTGGCAATCAGCCCCAGCATTTT	TRBJ1-5	-	few	TRBV19
CASSPTTLGNTIYF	TGTGCCAGCAGCCCCACCACGCTTGGAAACACCATATATTTT	TRBJ1-3	-	few	TRBV6-8
CASSLSAGGHGYGYTF	TGTGCCAGCAGTTTAAGCGCAGGGGGCCACGGCTATGGCTACACCTTC	TRBJ1-2	TRBD1	large	TRBV28
CASSLVAYGYTF	TGTGCCAGCAGTTTGGTGGCATATGGCTACACCTTC	TRBJ1-2	-	few	TRBV28
CASSKGHLGTEAFF	TGTGCCAGTAGTAAGGGACACCTGGGGACTGAAGCTTTCTTT	TRBJ1-1	-	few	TRBV19
CASSQGTGIFGGYTF	TGTGCCAGCAGCCAAGGGACAGGAATCTTCGGTGGCTACACCTTC	TRBJ1-2	TRBD1	-	TRBV14
CASSVDTNQPQHF	TGTGCCAGCAGTGTGGACACCAATCAGCCCCAGCATTTT	TRBJ1-5	-	large	TRBV6-8
CASSAGTGYSNQPQHF	TGTGCCAGCAGTGCCGGGACAGGGTATAGCAATCAGCCCCAGCATTTT	TRBJ1-5	TRBD1	-	TRBV2
CASSSPGYREDTEAFF	TGTGCCAGCAGTTCTCCGGGTTACAGGGAGGACACTGAAGCTTTCTTT	TRBJ1-1	-	few	TRBV6-8
CASSLGQGVIDTQYF	TGTGCCAGCAGCCTAGGACAGGGGGTGATAGATACGCAGTATTTT	TRBJ2-3	TRBD1	-	TRBV11-3
CASTQRPWGNTEAFF	TGTGCCAGTACCCAGAGACCCTGGGGGAACACTGAAGCTTTCTTT	TRBJ1-1	-	-	TRBV19
CASSFWVNTGELFF	TGCGCCAGCAGCTTCTGGGTTAACACCGGGGAGCTGTTTTTT	TRBJ2-2	-	-	TRBV5-1
CASSLGSVPGLYEQYF	TGCGCCAGCAGCTTGGGGTCAGTCCCGGGTCTCTACGAGCAGTACTTC	TRBJ2-7	-	few	TRBV5-1
CASSLVGRVFGYTF	TGTGCCAGCAGCTTGGTCGGCAGGGTATTTGGCTACACCTTC	TRBJ1-2	-	few	TRBV11-3
CASSLGSGMFEQFF	TGTGCCAGCAGCTTAGGGTCGGGGATGTTTGAGCAGTTCTTC	TRBJ2-1	-	few	TRBV11-3
CASSIGPGPTMNTIYF	TGTGCCAGCAGCATAGGACCAGGCCCCACCATGAACACCATATATTTT	TRBJ1-3	-	large	TRBV11-3